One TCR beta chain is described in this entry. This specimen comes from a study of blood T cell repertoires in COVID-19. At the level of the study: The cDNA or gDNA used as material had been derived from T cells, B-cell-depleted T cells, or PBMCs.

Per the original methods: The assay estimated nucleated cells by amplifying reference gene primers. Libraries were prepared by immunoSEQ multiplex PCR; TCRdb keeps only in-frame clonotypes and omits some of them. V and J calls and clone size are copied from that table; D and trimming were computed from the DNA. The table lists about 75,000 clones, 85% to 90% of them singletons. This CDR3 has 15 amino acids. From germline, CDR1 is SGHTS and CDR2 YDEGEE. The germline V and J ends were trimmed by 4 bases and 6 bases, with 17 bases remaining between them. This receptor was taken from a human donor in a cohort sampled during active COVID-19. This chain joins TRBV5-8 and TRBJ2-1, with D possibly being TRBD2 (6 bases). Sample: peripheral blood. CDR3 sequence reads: CASSPWGLGSNEQFF. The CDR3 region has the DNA TGTGCCAGCAGCCCCTGGGGACTCGGCTCCAATGAGCAGTTCTTC.